The clone carrying this T cell receptor beta chain was detected ten times or more. CDR3 length equals 16 residues. Germline V gene sequence: CDR1 SGHRS, CDR2 YFSETQ. With 4 bases removed from V and 0 bases from J, the gap between germline ends came to 13 bases. Individual TCR cDNA molecules each bore their own unique molecular identifier. TCRdb redid the calling of the 5' RACE reads with MiXCR, one entry per CDR3 protein. The sample lists about 26,000 distinct CDR3 sequences, roughly 13% occurring once. This record comes from a study of spatial heterogeneity in lung cancer. Time point described: sample taken at primary tumor resection. From tumor, nontumor lung or frozen PBMC, whole RNA was taken unsorted for sequencing. Donation came from 70 or so patients with untreated early-stage non-small cell lung cancer.

The receptor's source is a female donor with early-stage non-small cell lung cancer. This sequence joins TRBV5-1 and TRBJ2-2, with D possibly being TRBD2 (5 bases). The sample in question was PBMCs, obtained at surgery. CDR3 nucleotides: TGCGCCAGCAGCCGGACTTACTACGCGAACACCGGGGAGCTGTTTTTT. Translation: CASSRTYYANTGELFF. Looking up the rest from reference TRBV5-1 and TRBJ2-2 gives the full variable domain: KAGVTQTPRYLIKTRGQQVTLSCSPISGHRSVSWYQQTPGQGLQFLFEYFSETQRNKGNFPGRFSGRQFSNSRSEMNVSTLELGDSALYLCASSRTYYANTGELFFGEGSRLTVL.